This T cell receptor (beta chain) was observed in a study of CD8+CD57+ T cells in acquired aplastic anemia. The overall study: CD4+ and CD8+ cells, once sorted, gave DNA averaging 3.2 ug. The study obtained 9 million to 13 million reads on average for CD4+ cells from healthy donors.

V lost 4 bases and J lost 10, with 10 bases in between. Germline-derived CDR1 and CDR2 are LGHNA and YSLEER. The length of the CDR3 is 12 residues. Researchers used genomic DNA as the template to profile TCR beta VDJ and CDR3. TCRdb passed the reads through MiXCR, listing each CDR3 protein once. The sample holds 35,000 to 50,000 distinct CDR3 sequences, about two thirds seen once. The clonotype was recovered from a human donor in good health, serving as a control. The chain employs TRBV4-3 and TRBJ2-2; D is unresolved. The sample taken for sequencing was sorted CD4+, CD8+, or CD8+CD57+ T cells (not recorded which) from PBMCs. The CDR3 coding sequence is TGCGCCAGCAGCCCCAACGCCGAGGAGCTGTTTTTT. Amino acid sequence: CASSPNAEELFF.